This paragraph covers one TCR beta chain sequence. This clonotype was counted only a few times. Which antigen it targets is not known. No base-level quality is on record; no much larger clone is a single base apart. The library was produced with multiplex PCR. Sequencing relied on an Illumina HiSeq 4000. To build TCR beta libraries, CDR3 regions were amplified by Arm-PCR using iRepertoire HTBI primers. Gel purification was performed on PCR products prior to sequencing. In the paper's pipeline: Across samples, approximately 68 TRBV and roughly 13 TRBJ segments were identified and used for gene usage analysis of CDR3 amino acid clonotypes. COPE and FqMerger were used to merge the filtered high-quality paired reads into contigs. BLAST was used to align contigs to IMGT TRBV, TRBD and TRBJ reference genes, and CDR3 was defined according to IMGT. Clonotypes above 0.1% frequency were classified as highly expanded clones. Shannon entropy was used to measure repertoire diversity, and the Gini coefficient was used to measure V-J evenness. Public clonotypes were defined as clonotypes shared by more than one individual. TCRdb redid the processing of the public reads, applying fastp at Q25 and MiXCR, and retained in-frame beta chains. Each CDR3 protein appears once, grouped with its most common genes and DNA. These V and J calls originate from TCRdb's pipeline instead of the authors' own analysis. This sample holds 350,000 to 450,000 distinct CDR3 sequences; roughly 20% were observed only once. The top ten clonotypes cover 20% of the sample.

The time point label corresponds to: persistent/refractory GD, antithyroid drugs over 5 years with positive TRAb. RNA was extracted from PBMCs in TRIzol for both TCR sequencing and RNA sequencing. The diagnosis of Graves' disease followed American Thyroid Association guidelines. Recruitment of patients was carried out at an endocrinology department in Xi'an, China. Each patient gave approximately 9 milliliters of peripheral blood, collected in an EDTA anticoagulant tube. Ficoll Paque Plus density gradient separation was used to isolate PBMCs, and no additional T cell sorting was done. An Agilent 2100 Bioanalyzer and agarose gel were used to check RNA quality, while a NanoDrop 2000 measured RNA concentration. Taken from the germline V gene, the CDR1 and CDR2 loops are KGHSH and LQKENI. The CDR3, cysteine through phenylalanine, is 16 amino acids long. Here the CDR3 DNA is all that survives: 48 bases in frame from base 1. V gives up 3 bases and J gives up 0 bases, and the segment between their germline ends measures 14 bases.

This record comes from a study of regulatory T cells in long-lasting Graves disease (dated by TCRdb to about 2021). Context from the whole study: To count as having persistent Graves' disease, a patient had to have received antithyroid drug treatment for over 5 years with TSH receptor autoantibodies remaining persistently positive. Peripheral blood TCR sequencing and RNA sequencing compared persistent Graves' disease patients with newly diagnosed Graves' disease patients. The study took place in China and was registered as a clinical trial. A total of around 35 samples were covered by TCR sequencing, comprising around 13 persistent and approximately 20 newly diagnosed Graves' disease patients. In the clinical cohort, patients with persistent Graves' disease had used antithyroid drugs for an average of about 10.3 years. The full study reports these points: Persistent disease showed preferential use of TRBV28, TRBJ1-2 and TRBJ2-5, whereas newly diagnosed disease favored TRBV20-1 and TRBJ2-1. Compared with newly diagnosed patients, persistent Graves' disease patients had lower TCR Shannon entropy and fewer highly expanded clones, which suggests clonal expansion. Only peripheral blood was studied, because thyroid tissue, the primary lesion, was inaccessible. As a limitation, the authors acknowledged that the small sample size may reduce accuracy. Sequencing and analysis were restricted to the TCR beta chain. A larger number of public clonotypes was shared among persistent patients (approximately 3,000) than among newly diagnosed patients (around 890).

This chain is built from TRBV18 and TRBJ1-1, with a tentative D gene TRBD1 over 5 matching bases. Source: peripheral blood mononuclear cells (PBMCs), taken when the disease was refractory, from a patient treated with antithyroid drugs. This TCR was sampled from a female donor with Graves disease. The CDR3 has the sequence CASSPRSGGMNTEAFF. The base sequence is TGTGCCAGCTCACCCAGAAGCGGGGGGATGAACACTGAAGCTTTCTTT.